Below, 5 T cell receptor beta chains from the same sample are listed, as sequenced in a study of T cell repertoires in cytomegalovirus infection. TCRdb recomputed calls from the reads with MiXCR, one row per CDR3 protein. The sample has about 770,000 distinct CDR3 sequences, 29% seen once. No antigen has been identified for these receptors. Sequenced here: cultured CD8+ T cells from PBMCs, sampled from culture after CMV antigen stimulation. The receptor set was obtained from a human donor in good health (CMV status not recorded). Some clones in this sample may be carry-over from other donors' samples.

The chain combines TRBV27 with TRBJ2-7; 7 nucleotides line up with TRBD2. Germline values: CDR1 MNHEY, CDR2 SMNVEV (reference sequence). The V and J ends lost 1 base and 2 bases, in that order; junction bases with no gene match: 5. This CDR3 has 15 amino acids. The CDR3 coding sequence is TGTGCCAGCAGTTTATACAGCGGGACCACCTACGAGCAGTACTTC. Translated, it gives CASSLYSGTTYEQYF.

The chain carries TRBV6-5 and TRBJ2-7; perhaps TRBD2 as D (5 bases). V shed 8 bases and J shed 5 bases, with 16 bases lying between them. The CDR3 is 13 amino acids. Germline V gives CDR1 MNHEY, CDR2 SVGAGI. CDR3 region: CASYGLGKNEQYV. DNA of the CDR3: TGTGCCAGCTATGGACTGGGTAAAAACGAGCAGTACGTC.

J is TRBJ1-2 and V is TRBV9; a possible D gene is TRBD1 (6 bases). The CDR3 sequence is 16 residues long. The V and J ends lost 3 bases and 8 bases respectively, with 23 bases between them. Germline V CDR1 and CDR2: SGDLS, YYNGEE. CDR3 in amino acids: CASSGTLTGRGRGYTF. For the CDR3, the DNA is TGTGCCAGCAGCGGGACACTCACTGGCAGGGGCCGCGGCTACACCTTC.

The chain has TRBV19 and TRBJ2-1, with 10 bases matching TRBD2. Per the germline V gene, CDR1 is LNHDA and CDR2 is SQIVND (reference sequence). V lost 5 bases, J lost 6 bases, and 10 bases stayed unmatched. This CDR3 comprises 16 residues. The chain's CDR3 is CASSPRSAGGGNEQFF. In DNA, the CDR3 is TGTGCCAGTAGTCCAAGATCAGCGGGGGGGGGCAATGAGCAGTTCTTC.

This clonotype was picked up a small number of times. V usage is TRBV7-2 and J usage is TRBJ2-7, with a weak D call TRBD2 (5 bases). Germline lookup yields CDR1 SGHTA and CDR2 FQGNSA. V shed 4 bases and J shed 3 bases, with 16 bases lying between them. This CDR3 region has 15 residues. Written as DNA, the CDR3 is TGTGCCAGCAGCTCCCGTAGCGAGGGCCACTACGAGCAGTACGTC. It is translated as CASSSRSEGHYEQYV.